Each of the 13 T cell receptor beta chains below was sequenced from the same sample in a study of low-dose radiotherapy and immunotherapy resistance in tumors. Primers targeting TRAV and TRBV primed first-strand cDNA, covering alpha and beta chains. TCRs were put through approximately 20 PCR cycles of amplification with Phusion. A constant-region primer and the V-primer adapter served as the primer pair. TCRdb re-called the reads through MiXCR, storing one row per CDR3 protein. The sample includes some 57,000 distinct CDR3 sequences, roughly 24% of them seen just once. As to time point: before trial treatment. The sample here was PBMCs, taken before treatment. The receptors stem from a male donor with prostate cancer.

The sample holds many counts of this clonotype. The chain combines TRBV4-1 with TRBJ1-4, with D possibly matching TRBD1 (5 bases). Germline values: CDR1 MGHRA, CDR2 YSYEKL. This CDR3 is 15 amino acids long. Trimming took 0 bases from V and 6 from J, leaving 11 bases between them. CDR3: CASSQDEGLDEKLFF. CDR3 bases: TGCGCCAGCAGCCAAGATGAGGGGTTAGATGAAAAACTGTTTTTT.

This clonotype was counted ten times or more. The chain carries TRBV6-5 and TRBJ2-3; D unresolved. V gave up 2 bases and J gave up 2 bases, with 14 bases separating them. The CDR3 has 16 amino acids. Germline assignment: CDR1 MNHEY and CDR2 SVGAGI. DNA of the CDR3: TGTGCCAGCAGTTACAGTACGGATTTTTACACAGATACGCAGTATTTT. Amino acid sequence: CASSYSTDFYTDTQYF.

The CDR3 loop reads CASILSGVANYGYTF. As DNA, the CDR3 is TGTGCCAGCATTCTATCAGGGGTAGCTAACTATGGCTACACCTTC. The rearrangement joins TRBV13 to TRBJ1-2; a possible D gene is TRBD1 (6 bases). The CDR3 spans 15 residues. Trimming stripped 7 bases from V and 0 bases from J, with 15 bases between. Germline V gives CDR1 PRHDT, CDR2 FYEKMQ (reference sequence).

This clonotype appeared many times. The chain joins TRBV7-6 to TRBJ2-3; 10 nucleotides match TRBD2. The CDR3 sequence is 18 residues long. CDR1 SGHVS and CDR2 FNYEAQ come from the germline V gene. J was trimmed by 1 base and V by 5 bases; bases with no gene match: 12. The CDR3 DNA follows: TGTGCCAGCAGCCACGCCCGGCCTAGCGGGGGCGGCACAGATACGCAGTATTTT. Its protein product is CASSHARPSGGGTDTQYF.

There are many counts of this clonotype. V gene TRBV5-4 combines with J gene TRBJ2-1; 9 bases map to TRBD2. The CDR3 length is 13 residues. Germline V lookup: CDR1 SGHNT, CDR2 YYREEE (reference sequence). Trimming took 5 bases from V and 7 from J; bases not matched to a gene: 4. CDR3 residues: CASRGGRGNEQFF. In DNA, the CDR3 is TGTGCCAGCAGGGGCGGGAGGGGGAATGAGCAGTTCTTC.

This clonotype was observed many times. DNA for the CDR3: TGTGCCATTTATCCGGGACCACCCGTCGCCGGGGAGCTGTTTTTT. Translating it yields CAIYPGPPVAGELFF. This chain joins TRBV6-1 and TRBJ2-2, with D perhaps being TRBD1 or TRBD2 (5 bases each). The CDR3 sequence is 15 residues long. V gave up 10 bases and J gave up 6 bases, with 21 bases separating them. Germline lookup yields CDR1 MNHNS and CDR2 SASEGT.

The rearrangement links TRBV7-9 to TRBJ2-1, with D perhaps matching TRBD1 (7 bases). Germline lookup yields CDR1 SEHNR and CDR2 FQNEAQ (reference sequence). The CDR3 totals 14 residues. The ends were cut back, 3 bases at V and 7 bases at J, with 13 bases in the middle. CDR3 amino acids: CASSFRGAGNEQFF. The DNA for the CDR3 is TGTGCCAGCAGCTTCAGGGGGGCCGGTAATGAGCAGTTCTTC.

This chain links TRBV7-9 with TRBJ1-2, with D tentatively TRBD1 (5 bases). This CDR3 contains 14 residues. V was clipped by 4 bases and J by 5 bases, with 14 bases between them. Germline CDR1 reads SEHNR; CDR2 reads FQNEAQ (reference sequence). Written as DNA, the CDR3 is TGTGCCAGCAGCTCCTCCATGGGGGGTTATGGCTACACCTTC. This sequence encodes CASSSSMGGYGYTF.

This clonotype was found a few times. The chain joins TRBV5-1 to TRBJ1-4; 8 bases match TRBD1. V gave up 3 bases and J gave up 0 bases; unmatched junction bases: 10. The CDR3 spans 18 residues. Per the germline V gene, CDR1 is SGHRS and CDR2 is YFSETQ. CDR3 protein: CASSSGQGGATTNEKLFF. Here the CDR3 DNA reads TGCGCCAGCAGCTCCGGACAGGGAGGTGCCACAACTAATGAAAAACTGTTTTTT.

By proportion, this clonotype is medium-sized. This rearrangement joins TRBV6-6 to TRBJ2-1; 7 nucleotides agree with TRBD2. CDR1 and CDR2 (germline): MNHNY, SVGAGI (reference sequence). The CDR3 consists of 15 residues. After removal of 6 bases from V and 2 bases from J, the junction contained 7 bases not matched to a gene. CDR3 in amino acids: CASRERDLAYNEQFF. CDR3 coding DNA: TGTGCCAGCAGGGAGCGGGATTTAGCCTACAATGAGCAGTTCTTC.

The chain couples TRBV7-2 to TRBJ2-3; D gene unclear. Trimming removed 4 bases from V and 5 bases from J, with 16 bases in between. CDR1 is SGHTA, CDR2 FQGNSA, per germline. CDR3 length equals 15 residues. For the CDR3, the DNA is TGTGCCAGCAGCTCTATGGGATGGTCGGGAGATACGCAGTATTTT. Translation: CASSSMGWSGDTQYF. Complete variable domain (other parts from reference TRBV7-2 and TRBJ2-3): GAGVSQSPSNKVTEKGKDVELRCDPISGHTALYWYRQSLGQGLEFLIYFQGNSAPDKSGLPSDRFSAERTGGSVSTLTIQRTQQEDSAVYLCASSSMGWSGDTQYFGPGTRLTVL.

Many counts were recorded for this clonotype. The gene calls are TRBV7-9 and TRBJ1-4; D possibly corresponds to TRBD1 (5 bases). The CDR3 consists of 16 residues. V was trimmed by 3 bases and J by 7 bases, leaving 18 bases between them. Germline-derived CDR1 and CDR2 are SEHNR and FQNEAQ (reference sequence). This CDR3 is CASSFYFGGISEKLFF. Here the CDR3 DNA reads TGTGCCAGCAGCTTCTATTTCGGGGGGATAAGTGAAAAACTGTTTTTT.

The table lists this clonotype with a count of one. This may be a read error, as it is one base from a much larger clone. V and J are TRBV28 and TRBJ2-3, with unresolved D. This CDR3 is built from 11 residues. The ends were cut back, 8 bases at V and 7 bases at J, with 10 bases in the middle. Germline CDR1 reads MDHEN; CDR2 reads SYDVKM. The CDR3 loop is CASVHTHTQYF. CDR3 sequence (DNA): TGTGCCAGCGTTCATACACATACGCAGTATTTT.